The 5 T cell receptor beta chains below were found in one sample sequenced in a study of technical replicates of blood from a few donors. The method was immunoSEQ multiplex PCR; TCRdb's version includes in-frame clones alone and lacks a portion of them. The table includes approximately 70,000 clones, 90% to 95% detected once. Sequencing used T cells isolated from PBMCs. These receptors were obtained from a human donor in good health.

The rearrangement joins TRBV11-2 to TRBJ1-2, with D maybe TRBD1 (6 bases). The CDR3 consists of 14 residues. Germline assignment: CDR1 SGHAT and CDR2 FQNNGV. The ends were cut back, 4 bases at V and 4 bases at J, with 13 bases in the middle. The CDR3 loop reads CASSSWTAGYGYTF. CDR3 in DNA: TGTGCCAGCAGCTCTTGGACAGCCGGCTATGGCTACACCTTC.

This clone was seen once. This chain links TRBV2 with TRBJ1-5; weak D call: TRBD1 (5 bases). Germline V CDR1 and CDR2: SNHLY, FYNNEI. CDR3 length: 16 amino acids. The ends were cut back, 2 bases at V and 5 bases at J, with 16 bases in the middle. The chain's CDR3 is CASSEFRQGIDQPQHF. The DNA for the CDR3 is TGTGCCAGCAGTGAATTTCGGCAGGGTATCGATCAGCCCCAGCATTTT.

This clone occurred once. V and J are TRBV29-1 and TRBJ1-4, with 7 nucleotides matching TRBD1. Germline CDR1 is SQVTM and CDR2 is ANQGSEA. The V gene end was trimmed by 3 bases and the J gene end by 8 bases; junction bases not matched to a gene: 15. This CDR3 is built from 16 residues. The DNA for the CDR3 is TGCAGCGTTGACGCAGGGGGAGGCTCTCCCGGAGAAAAACTGTTTTTT. Protein sequence: CSVDAGGGSPGEKLFF.

The rearrangement links TRBV29-1 to TRBJ1-2; 10 nucleotides align to TRBD1. The junction had 4 bases not matched to a gene; V was cut back by 7 bases and J by 2 bases. The germline gives CDR1 SQVTM, CDR2 ANQGSEA. The CDR3 has 13 amino acids. CDR3 coding DNA: TGCAGCGGCTGGGACAGGGGAAACTATGGCTACACCTTC. It codes for CSGWDRGNYGYTF.

The CDR3 is CASSYSKGVHTEAFF. CDR3 DNA: TGTGCCAGCAGTTACTCGAAAGGGGTCCACACTGAAGCTTTCTTT. This chain uses TRBV6-6 with TRBJ1-1; possibly TRBD1 for D (5 bases). Germline loops: CDR1 MNHNY, CDR2 SVGAGI (reference sequence). V lost 0 bases, J lost 3 bases, and 11 bases lay in between. The CDR3 runs 15 residues.